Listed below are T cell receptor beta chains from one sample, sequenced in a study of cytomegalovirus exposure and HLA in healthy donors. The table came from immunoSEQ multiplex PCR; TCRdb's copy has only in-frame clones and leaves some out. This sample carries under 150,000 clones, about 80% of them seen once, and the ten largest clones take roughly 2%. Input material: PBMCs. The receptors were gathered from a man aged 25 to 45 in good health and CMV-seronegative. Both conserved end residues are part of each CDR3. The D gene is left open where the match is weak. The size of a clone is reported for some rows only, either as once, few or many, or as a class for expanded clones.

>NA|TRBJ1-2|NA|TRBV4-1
CASRNTFGEPYGYPF
TGCGCCAGCAGGAACACCTTTGGGGAGCCCTATGGCTACCCCTTC
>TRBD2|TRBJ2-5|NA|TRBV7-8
CASSLGLAGGYQETQYF
TGTGCCAGCAGCCTGGGACTAGCGGGGGGTTACCAAGAGACCCAGTACTTC
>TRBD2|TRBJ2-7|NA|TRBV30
CAWSVSSGSYEQYF
TGTGCCTGGAGTGTGTCTAGCGGGAGCTACGAGCAGTACTTC
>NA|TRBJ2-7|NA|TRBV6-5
CASRYSARGDYEQYF
TGTGCCAGCAGATACTCCGCCAGGGGGGACTACGAGCAGTACTTC
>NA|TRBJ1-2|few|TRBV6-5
CASSYSKVGAYGYTF
TGTGCCAGCAGTTACTCGAAGGTGGGGGCATATGGCTACACCTTC
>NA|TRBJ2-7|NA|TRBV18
CASSPGEYYEQYF
TGTGCCAGCTCACCAGGGGAGTACTACGAGCAGTACTTC
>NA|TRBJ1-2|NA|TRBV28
CASTRGSYGYTF
TGTGCCAGCACTCGAGGTTCCTATGGCTACACCTTC
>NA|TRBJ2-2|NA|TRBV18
CASSPGEETGELFF
TGTGCCAGCTCACCAGGGGAGGAAACCGGGGAGCTGTTTTTT
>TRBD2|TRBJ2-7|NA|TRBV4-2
CASSHDGTSTHYEQYF
TGTGCCAGCAGCCACGATGGGACTAGCACCCACTACGAGCAGTACTTC
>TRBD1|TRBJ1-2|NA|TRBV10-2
CASSGTGGGNYGYTF
TGCGCCAGCAGTGGCACAGGGGGGGGTAACTATGGCTACACCTTC
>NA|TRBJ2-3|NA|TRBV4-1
CASSQGRDLRQHTDTQYF
TGCGCCAGCAGCCAGGGCAGAGATTTGAGACAGCACACAGATACGCAGTATTTT
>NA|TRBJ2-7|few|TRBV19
CASSIRDTPYEQYF
TGTGCCAGTAGTATCCGCGACACCCCCTACGAGCAGTACTTC
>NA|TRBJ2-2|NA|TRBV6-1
CASSEWGRHTGELFF
TGTGCCAGCAGTGAATGGGGCCGACACACCGGGGAGCTGTTTTTT
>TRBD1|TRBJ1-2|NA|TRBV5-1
CASRTGNYGYTF
TGCGCCAGCAGGACAGGGAACTATGGCTACACCTTC
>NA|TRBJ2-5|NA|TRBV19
CASSMEAGRETQYF
TGTGCCAGTAGTATGGAGGCTGGTAGGGAGACCCAGTACTTC
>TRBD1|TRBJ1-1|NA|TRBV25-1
CASSDWGTGDEAFF
TGTGCCAGCAGTGATTGGGGGACAGGTGATGAAGCTTTCTTT
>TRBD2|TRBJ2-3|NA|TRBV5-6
CASSLGASGGADTQYF
TGTGCCAGCAGCTTGGGGGCAAGCGGGGGGGCGGATACGCAGTATTTT
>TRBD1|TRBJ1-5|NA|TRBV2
CASSGEGPGQGFIGNQPQHF
TGTGCCAGCAGTGGCGAGGGCCCGGGACAGGGGTTCATCGGCAATCAGCCCCAGCATTTT
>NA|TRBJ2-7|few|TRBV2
CASNQVTPWEQYF
TGTGCCAGCAATCAGGTAACCCCCTGGGAGCAGTACTTC
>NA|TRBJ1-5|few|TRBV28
CASSLPGGGDYSNQPQHF
TGTGCCAGCAGTTTACCGGGTGGGGGGGATTATAGCAATCAGCCCCAGCATTTT
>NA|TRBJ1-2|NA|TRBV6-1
CASSANQGNYGYTF
TGTGCCAGCAGTGCGAACCAGGGGAACTATGGCTACACCTTC
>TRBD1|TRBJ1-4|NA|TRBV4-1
CASSRDREKLFF
TGCGCCAGCAGCCGGGACAGGGAGAAACTGTTTTTT
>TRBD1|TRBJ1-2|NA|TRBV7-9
CASSLESGQAVYGYTF
TGTGCCAGCAGCTTAGAGTCGGGACAGGCTGTCTATGGCTACACCTTC
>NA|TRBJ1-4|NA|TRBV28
CAIQSRHTATNEKLFF
TGTGCCATACAGAGCAGGCACACTGCAACTAATGAAAAACTGTTTTTT
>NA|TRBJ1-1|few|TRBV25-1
CASSEWGSRDTEAFF
TGTGCCAGCAGTGAATGGGGCAGTCGGGACACTGAAGCTTTCTTT
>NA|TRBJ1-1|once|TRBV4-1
CASSQGTGGSAEAFF
TGCGCCAGCAGCCAAGGGACGGGGGGTTCCGCTGAAGCTTTCTTT
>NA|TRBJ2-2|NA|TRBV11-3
CASSQGIANTGELFF
TGTGCCAGCAGCCAGGGCATAGCGAACACCGGGGAGCTGTTTTTT
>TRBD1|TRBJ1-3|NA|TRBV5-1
CASSVRTGSGNTIYF
TGCGCCAGCAGCGTCCGGACAGGCTCTGGAAACACCATATATTTT
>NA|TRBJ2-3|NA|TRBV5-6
CASSLTGNTQYF
TGTGCCAGCAGCTTGACAGGGAATACGCAGTATTTT
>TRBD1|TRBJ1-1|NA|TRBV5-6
CASSLGTGGEVWYTEAFF
TGTGCCAGCAGCTTGGGGACAGGGGGCGAAGTGTGGTACACTGAAGCTTTCTTT
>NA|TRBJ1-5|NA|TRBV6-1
CATFSGYSNQPQHF
TGTGCCACATTTTCAGGATATAGCAATCAGCCCCAGCATTTT
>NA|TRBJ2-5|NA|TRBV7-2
CASSLGGGITNQETQYF
TGTGCCAGCAGCCTAGGGGGGGGGATCACGAACCAAGAGACCCAGTACTTC
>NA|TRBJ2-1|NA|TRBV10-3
CAISDPHQAGTSVFDEQFF
TGTGCCATCAGTGACCCTCACCAAGCCGGGACTTCGGTATTTGATGAGCAGTTCTTC
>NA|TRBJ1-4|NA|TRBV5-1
CASSLDGRFNEKLFF
TGCGCCAGCAGCTTGGATGGGCGATTCAATGAAAAACTGTTTTTT
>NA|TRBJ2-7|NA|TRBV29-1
CSSADRSGEQYF
TGCAGCTCCGCTGACAGGTCGGGGGAGCAGTACTTC
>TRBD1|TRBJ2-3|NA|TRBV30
CACRQGTDTQYF
TGTGCCTGTAGACAGGGGACAGATACGCAGTATTTT
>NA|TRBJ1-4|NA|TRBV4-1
CASSLQEFFHLANEKLFF
TGCGCCAGCAGCCTACAGGAATTTTTTCATCTAGCTAATGAAAAACTGTTTTTT
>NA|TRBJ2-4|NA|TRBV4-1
CASSQDGTELRTKNIQYF
TGCGCCAGCAGCCAAGATGGTACGGAGCTGCGAACCAAAAACATTCAGTACTTC
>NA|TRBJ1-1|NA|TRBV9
CASSVLGDWGTEAFF
TGTGCCAGCAGCGTACTGGGAGACTGGGGCACTGAAGCTTTCTTT
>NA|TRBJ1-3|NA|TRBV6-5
CASSTTGGPGNTIYF
TGTGCCAGCAGTACCACCGGGGGACCTGGAAACACCATATATTTT
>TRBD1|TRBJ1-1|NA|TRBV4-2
CASSPGQGSTEAFF
TGTGCCAGCAGCCCAGGACAGGGGTCCACTGAAGCTTTCTTT
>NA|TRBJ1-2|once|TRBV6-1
CASSEAVRVGNYGYTF
TGTGCCAGCAGTGAAGCGGTCAGGGTGGGGAACTATGGCTACACCTTC
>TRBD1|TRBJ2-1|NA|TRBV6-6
CASSRLDRGLYNEQFF
TGTGCCAGCAGTCGATTGGACAGGGGATTGTACAATGAGCAGTTCTTC
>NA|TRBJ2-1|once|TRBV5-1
CASSLPPRGEQFF
TGCGCCAGCAGCCTCCCACCCCGCGGTGAGCAGTTCTTC
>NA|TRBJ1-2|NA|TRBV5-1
CASSFRQSVDGYTF
TGCGCCAGCAGCTTCCGACAGTCCGTGGATGGCTACACCTTC
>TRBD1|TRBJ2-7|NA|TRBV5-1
CASTLLGQGTYEQYF
TGCGCCAGCACCTTGTTAGGACAGGGCACCTACGAGCAGTACTTC
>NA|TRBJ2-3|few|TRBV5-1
CASSPRYIGSTDTQYF
TGCGCCAGCAGCCCCCGCTACATCGGGTCCACAGATACGCAGTATTTT
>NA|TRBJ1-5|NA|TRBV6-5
CASSYSQIGLPQHF
TGTGCCAGCAGTTACTCGCAGATTGGGCTTCCCCAGCATTTT
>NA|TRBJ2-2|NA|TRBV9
CASNAEQTGELFF
TGTGCCAGCAACGCTGAGCAAACCGGGGAGCTGTTTTTT